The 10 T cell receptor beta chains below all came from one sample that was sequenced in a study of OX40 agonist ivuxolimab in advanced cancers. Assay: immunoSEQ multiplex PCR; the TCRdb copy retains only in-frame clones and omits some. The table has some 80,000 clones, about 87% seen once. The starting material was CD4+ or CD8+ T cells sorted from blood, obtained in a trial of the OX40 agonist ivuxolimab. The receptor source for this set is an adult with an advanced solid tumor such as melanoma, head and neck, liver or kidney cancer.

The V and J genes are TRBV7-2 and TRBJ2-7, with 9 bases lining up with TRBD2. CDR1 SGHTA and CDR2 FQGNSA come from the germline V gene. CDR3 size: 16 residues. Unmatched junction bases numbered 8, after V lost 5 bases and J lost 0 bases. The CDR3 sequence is CASSPAAGGSSYEQYF. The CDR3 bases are TGTGCCAGCAGCCCGGCAGCGGGGGGTAGCTCCTACGAGCAGTACTTC.

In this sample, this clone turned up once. Here the CDR3 reads CASSLVGTGSRNEQFF. As DNA, the CDR3 is TGTGCCAGCAGCTTAGTTGGGACGGGGTCTCGGAATGAGCAGTTCTTC. The chain employs TRBV7-9 and TRBJ2-1; possibly TRBD1 or TRBD2 for D (5 bases each). Germline V gives CDR1 SEHNR, CDR2 FQNEAQ (reference sequence). The CDR3 sequence is 16 residues long. With 1 base removed from V and 7 bases from J, the gap between germline ends came to 17 bases.

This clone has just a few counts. The CDR3 region has the DNA TGTGCCTGGAAAAAGGCGGGACTGACAGATACGCAGTATTTT. Translation: CAWKKAGLTDTQYF. The gene calls are TRBV30 and TRBJ2-3; D possibly corresponds to TRBD2 (6 bases). The V end was cut by 4 bases, the J end by 3 bases, with 14 bases between. This CDR3 region has 14 residues. The germline V gene has CDR1 GTSNPN and CDR2 SVGIG (reference sequence).

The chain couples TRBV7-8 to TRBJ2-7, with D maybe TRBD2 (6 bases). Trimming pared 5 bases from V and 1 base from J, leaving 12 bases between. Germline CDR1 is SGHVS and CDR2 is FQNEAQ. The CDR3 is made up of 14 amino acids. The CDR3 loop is CASSPGRFSYEQYF. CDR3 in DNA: TGTGCCAGCAGCCCAGGGAGGTTTTCCTACGAGCAGTACTTC.

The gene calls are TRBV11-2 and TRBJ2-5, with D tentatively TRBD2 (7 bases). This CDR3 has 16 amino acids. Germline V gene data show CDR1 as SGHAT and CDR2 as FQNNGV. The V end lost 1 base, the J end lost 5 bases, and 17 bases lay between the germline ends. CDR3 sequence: CASSLVLGGQGETQYF. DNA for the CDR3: TGTGCCAGCAGCTTAGTCCTCGGGGGGCAGGGGGAGACCCAGTACTTC.

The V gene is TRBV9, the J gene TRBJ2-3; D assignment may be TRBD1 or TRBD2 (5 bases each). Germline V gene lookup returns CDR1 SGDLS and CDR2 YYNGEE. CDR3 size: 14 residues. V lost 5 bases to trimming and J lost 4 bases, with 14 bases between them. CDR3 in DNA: TGTGCCAGCAGTCGCTTGGGGGTGGCAGATACGCAGTATTTT. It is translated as CASSRLGVADTQYF.

This chain's CDR3 is CASSAVEGPYEQYF. CDR3 DNA: TGTGCCAGCTCAGCGGTGGAAGGGCCCTACGAGCAGTACTTC. This sequence joins TRBV18 and TRBJ2-7, with no clear D. The length of the CDR3 is 14 residues. From germline, CDR1 is KGHSH and CDR2 LQKENI. The V end lost 5 bases, the J end lost 2 bases, and 13 bases lay between the germline ends.

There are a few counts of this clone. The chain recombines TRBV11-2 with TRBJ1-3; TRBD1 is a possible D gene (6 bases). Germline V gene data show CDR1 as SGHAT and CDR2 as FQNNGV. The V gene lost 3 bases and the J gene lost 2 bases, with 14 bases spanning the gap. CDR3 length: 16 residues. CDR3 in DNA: TGTGCCAGCAGCTTGGCTACAGGGCTCACTGGAAACACCATATATTTT. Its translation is CASSLATGLTGNTIYF.

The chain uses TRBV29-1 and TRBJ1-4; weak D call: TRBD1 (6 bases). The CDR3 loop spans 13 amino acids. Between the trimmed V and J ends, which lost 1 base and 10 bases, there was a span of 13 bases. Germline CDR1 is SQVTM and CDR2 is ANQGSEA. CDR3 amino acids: CSVEVGGGGKLFF. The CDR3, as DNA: TGCAGCGTTGAAGTGGGGGGCGGCGGAAAACTGTTTTTT.

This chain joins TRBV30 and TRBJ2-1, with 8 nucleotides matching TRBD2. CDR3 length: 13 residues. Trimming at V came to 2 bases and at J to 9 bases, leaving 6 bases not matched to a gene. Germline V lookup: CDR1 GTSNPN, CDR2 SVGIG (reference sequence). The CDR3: CAWSHRGGSEQFF. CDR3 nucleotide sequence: TGTGCCTGGAGTCACCGGGGGGGCAGTGAGCAGTTCTTC.